A selection of T cell receptor beta chains follows, all from one sample in a study of vaccination effects on CD4 cells after COVID-19. Assay used: immunoSEQ multiplex PCR; TCRdb lists only in-frame clones, some missing. The top ten clones hold approximately 2% of a sample with tens of thousands of clones, over 65% of them seen once. Their antigen targets remain unknown. Sample: CD4+ T cells from PBMCs cultured without peptide, taken after COVID-19 vaccination. Receptor source: a human donor who received a COVID-19 vaccine. CDR3s include the opening cysteine and the closing phenylalanine or tryptophan. D genes are given only for firm matches. Clone size, where shown, is once, few, many, or a class for clones that have expanded.

d_call: -; v_call: TRBV9; clone_size: once; cdr3_length: 15; j_call: TRBJ1-2; cdr3_aa: CASSVSGGPAYGYTF; cdr3_nt: TGTGCCAGCAGCGTAAGTGGTGGACCGGCCTATGGCTACACCTTC
d_call: TRBD1; v_call: TRBV6-5; clone_size: -; cdr3_length: 14; j_call: TRBJ1-4; cdr3_aa: CASSYRDSNEKLFF; cdr3_nt: TGTGCCAGCAGTTACCGGGACAGCAATGAAAAACTGTTTTTT
d_call: -; v_call: TRBV7-2; clone_size: few; cdr3_length: 14; j_call: TRBJ1-2; cdr3_aa: CASSLGGGARGYTF; cdr3_nt: TGTGCCAGCAGCTTAGGCGGGGGGGCTAGAGGCTACACCTTC
d_call: -; v_call: TRBV19; clone_size: -; cdr3_length: 14; j_call: TRBJ1-2; cdr3_aa: CASSIVGSDYGYTF; cdr3_nt: TGTGCCAGTAGTATAGTCGGGAGCGACTATGGCTACACCTTC
d_call: -; v_call: TRBV4-1; clone_size: -; cdr3_length: 17; j_call: TRBJ1-5; cdr3_aa: CASSQVVVGGLNQPQHF; cdr3_nt: TGCGCCAGCAGCCAAGTAGTCGTAGGGGGTCTCAATCAGCCCCAGCATTTT
d_call: TRBD1; v_call: TRBV5-1; clone_size: -; cdr3_length: 15; j_call: TRBJ1-6; cdr3_aa: CASSPGQGPRKALHF; cdr3_nt: TGCGCCAGCAGCCCGGGACAGGGCCCGCGTAAAGCCCTCCACTTT
d_call: -; v_call: TRBV29-1; clone_size: -; cdr3_length: 14; j_call: TRBJ1-1; cdr3_aa: CSVERGRGAAEAFF; cdr3_nt: TGCAGCGTTGAAAGGGGCAGGGGAGCCGCTGAAGCTTTCTTT
d_call: TRBD1; v_call: TRBV3-1/TRBV3-2; clone_size: -; cdr3_length: 16; j_call: TRBJ1-2; cdr3_aa: CASSQGRTGLSDGYTF; cdr3_nt: TGTGCCAGCAGCCAAGGGAGGACAGGGTTAAGCGATGGCTACACCTTC
d_call: TRBD1; v_call: TRBV27; clone_size: -; cdr3_length: 16; j_call: TRBJ2-2; cdr3_aa: CASSRTGIANTGELFF; cdr3_nt: TGTGCCAGCAGTCGGACAGGAATCGCGAACACCGGGGAGCTGTTTTTT
d_call: -; v_call: TRBV6-4; clone_size: -; cdr3_length: 14; j_call: TRBJ2-6; cdr3_aa: CATSDLSGANVLTF; cdr3_nt: TGTGCCACCAGTGACTTATCTGGGGCCAACGTCCTGACTTTC
d_call: -; v_call: TRBV30; clone_size: few; cdr3_length: 14; j_call: TRBJ1-5; cdr3_aa: CAWSVPGAGQPQHF; cdr3_nt: TGTGCCTGGAGTGTGCCCGGGGCAGGGCAGCCCCAGCATTTT
d_call: -; v_call: TRBV7-2; clone_size: -; cdr3_length: 15; j_call: TRBJ1-5; cdr3_aa: CASSLGWGNRQPQHF; cdr3_nt: TGTGCCAGCAGCCTGGGATGGGGTAATCGTCAGCCCCAGCATTTT
d_call: TRBD2; v_call: TRBV7-8; clone_size: few; cdr3_length: 17; j_call: TRBJ2-5; cdr3_aa: CASSQGNSGGAGETQYF; cdr3_nt: TGTGCCAGCAGCCAGGGGAATAGCGGGGGGGCGGGTGAGACCCAGTACTTC
d_call: TRBD1; v_call: TRBV5-5; clone_size: -; cdr3_length: 15; j_call: TRBJ1-2; cdr3_aa: CASNDRDRGNYGYTF; cdr3_nt: TGTGCCAGCAACGACAGGGACAGGGGGAACTATGGCTACACCTTC
d_call: TRBD1; v_call: TRBV5-1; clone_size: -; cdr3_length: 14; j_call: TRBJ2-2; cdr3_aa: CASSSQGAAGELFF; cdr3_nt: TGCGCCAGCAGCTCGCAGGGGGCGGCCGGGGAGCTGTTTTTT
d_call: -; v_call: TRBV5-1; clone_size: -; cdr3_length: 20; j_call: TRBJ1-1; cdr3_aa: CASSRGGGFVKTYSNTEAFF; cdr3_nt: TGCGCCAGCAGCCGAGGGGGGGGCTTCGTTAAAACTTATTCGAACACTGAAGCTTTCTTT
d_call: -; v_call: TRBV3-1/TRBV3-2; clone_size: -; cdr3_length: 16; j_call: TRBJ1-6; cdr3_aa: CASSRGPTGPGSPLHF; cdr3_nt: TGTGCCAGCAGCCGGGGCCCGACAGGTCCGGGGTCACCCCTCCACTTT
d_call: -; v_call: TRBV6-5; clone_size: -; cdr3_length: 15; j_call: TRBJ1-5; cdr3_aa: CASSSGASAYQPQHF; cdr3_nt: TGTGCCAGCAGCTCGGGGGCGAGCGCATATCAGCCCCAGCATTTT
d_call: -; v_call: TRBV5-1; clone_size: few; cdr3_length: 13; j_call: TRBJ1-2; cdr3_aa: CASSLVPEGGYTF; cdr3_nt: TGCGCCAGCAGCTTGGTACCGGAAGGTGGCTACACCTTC
d_call: -; v_call: TRBV6-2/TRBV6-3; clone_size: -; cdr3_length: 14; j_call: TRBJ2-1; cdr3_aa: CASSPFRTDNEQFF; cdr3_nt: TGTGCCAGCAGCCCGTTCAGGACAGACAATGAGCAGTTCTTC
d_call: TRBD2; v_call: TRBV30; clone_size: -; cdr3_length: 17; j_call: TRBJ2-3; cdr3_aa: CAWSKPGLAGGLDTQYF; cdr3_nt: TGTGCCTGGAGTAAACCGGGACTAGCGGGGGGATTAGATACGCAGTATTTT
d_call: -; v_call: TRBV10-1; clone_size: -; cdr3_length: 13; j_call: TRBJ2-5; cdr3_aa: CASTGPVTETQYF; cdr3_nt: TGCGCCAGCACAGGACCGGTCACGGAGACCCAGTACTTC
d_call: TRBD1; v_call: TRBV15; clone_size: -; cdr3_length: 16; j_call: TRBJ1-5; cdr3_aa: CATSRDPGTVNQPQHF; cdr3_nt: TGTGCCACCAGCAGAGATCCAGGGACAGTCAATCAGCCCCAGCATTTT